A single sample gave rise to the 7 T cell receptor beta chains below, sequenced in a study of cytomegalovirus exposure and HLA in healthy donors listed by TCRdb under 2017. Libraries were prepared through the immunoSEQ multiplex PCR assay. A mixture of 60 forward primers for TCR Vbeta segments and 13 reverse primers for TCR Jbeta segments was used in the multiplex PCR. The table comes from immuneACCESS by way of TCRdb, which keeps in-frame sequences with V and J called. Part of the clones is missing from these tables; in studies checked, under half for an unresolved V gene and the rest for unknown reasons. This sample comprises 100,000 to 150,000 clones, 6.5% to 9.5% of them detected only once. In total, the top ten clones hold less than 7% of the sample. The sample was PBMCs. These receptors all stem from a man aged 40-55 years in good health and CMV-seronegative.

The J gene is TRBJ2-5, the V gene TRBV7-2; tentatively, D is TRBD2 (6 bases). The J call may not be correct, given that the DNA end is closer to TRBJ2-7. Per germline, CDR1 SGHTA and CDR2 FQGNSA. The length of the CDR3 is 13 residues. The CDR3 bases are TGTGCCAGCGGTCCGGGCGGGGTTGGCGAGCAGTACTTC. Its protein is CASGPGGVGEQYF.

This chain connects TRBV7-9 to TRBJ2-5, with D possibly being TRBD2 (6 bases). The CDR3 covers 14 residues. Trimming removed 6 bases from V and 3 bases from J, with 14 bases in between. Germline V lookup: CDR1 SEHNR, CDR2 FQNEAQ (reference sequence). This CDR3 is CASRRTWGEETQYF. Written as DNA, the CDR3 is TGTGCCAGCAGGCGCACATGGGGGGAAGAGACCCAGTACTTC.

This clone was seen a handful of times. V usage is TRBV15 and J usage is TRBJ1-1; D uncertain. The germline V gene encodes CDR1 LNHNV and CDR2 YYDKDF (reference sequence). V was shortened by 1 base and J by 1 base, with 7 bases between the two germline ends. The CDR3 contains 14 residues. DNA of the CDR3: TGTGCCACCAGCAGAGCATCTAAGAACACTGAAGCTTTCTTT. Its translation is CATSRASKNTEAFF.

CDR3 nucleotide sequence: TGCGCCAGCAGCCAAGACCCCCGGGGATCGAACACTGAAGCTTTCTTT. This gives the protein CASSQDPRGSNTEAFF. The chain combines TRBV4-1 with TRBJ1-1; D not certain. CDR3 length equals 16 residues. Germline assignment: CDR1 MGHRA and CDR2 YSYEKL. Trimming pared 0 bases from V and 1 base from J, leaving 12 bases between.

The CDR3 sequence: CASSFMAPGSRETQYF. The CDR3 DNA reads as TGTGCCAGCAGCTTCATGGCCCCGGGAAGCAGAGAGACCCAGTACTTC. The chain employs TRBV7-6 and TRBJ2-5, with a tentative D call TRBD2 (5 bases). V was shortened by 3 bases and J by 4 bases, with 18 bases between the two germline ends. The germline V gene encodes CDR1 SGHVS and CDR2 FNYEAQ. The CDR3 totals 16 residues.

The chain employs TRBV2 and TRBJ1-5, with D unresolved. Trimming removed 3 bases from V and 5 bases from J, with 8 bases in between. This CDR3 spans 13 amino acids. Germline V CDR1 and CDR2: SNHLY, FYNNEI. The CDR3 DNA sequence: TGTGCCAGCAGTGATGCAGGATATCAGCCCCAGCATTTT. It encodes CASSDAGYQPQHF.

The chain links TRBV5-1 to TRBJ2-5; perhaps TRBD2 as D (5 bases). This CDR3 spans 15 amino acids. Trimming pared 4 bases from V and 1 base from J, leaving 14 bases between. Germline V gene sequence: CDR1 SGHRS, CDR2 YFSETQ. CDR3 DNA sequence: TGCGCCAGCAGCCACCAGCCGGGGATCCAAGAGACCCAGTACTTC. Translation gives CASSHQPGIQETQYF. Together with reference TRBV5-1 and TRBJ2-5, the CDR3 gives the full variable domain: KAGVTQTPRYLIKTRGQQVTLSCSPISGHRSVSWYQQTPGQGLQFLFEYFSETQRNKGNFPGRFSGRQFSNSRSEMNVSTLELGDSALYLCASSHQPGIQETQYFGPGTRLLVL.